These 25 T cell receptor beta chains were sequenced from one sample in a study of T cell changes during pregnancy in multiple sclerosis. Some clones are missing from TCRdb's copy, which holds only in-frame ones; the method was immunoSEQ multiplex PCR. The table includes approximately 10,000 clones, approximately 80% detected once. The specimen was CD8+ T cells from peripheral blood mononuclear cells, collected after pregnancy. The receptors were sampled from a female donor in good health, enrolled as a control in a pregnancy study.

About this clone itself: Other DNA sequences of this sample code for an identical CDR3. This chain joins TRBV6-4 and TRBJ1-1; 11 bases fit TRBD1. This CDR3 has 14 amino acids. The germline gives CDR1 MRHNA, CDR2 SNTAGT. V gave up 2 bases and J gave up 4 bases; unmatched junction bases: 0. Here the CDR3 reads CASSDGTGGTEAFF. In DNA, the CDR3 is TGTGCCAGCAGTGACGGGACAGGGGGCACTGAAGCTTTCTTT.

The gene calls are TRBV6-1 and TRBJ2-1; 10 bases fit TRBD1. CDR1 is MNHNS and CDR2 is SASEGT in the germline V gene. The V gene end was trimmed by 3 bases and the J gene end by 9 bases; junction bases not matched to a gene: 11. The CDR3 sequence is 16 residues long. CDR3 protein: CASSEASGTGVGEQFF. Written as DNA, the CDR3 is TGTGCCAGCAGTGAGGCTTCCGGGACAGGGGTAGGTGAGCAGTTCTTC.

V and J are TRBV11-2 and TRBJ2-2; 7 bases map to TRBD1. The germline V gene encodes CDR1 SGHAT and CDR2 FQNNGV. This CDR3 is built from 17 residues. V lost 5 bases to trimming and J lost 0 bases; unmatched junction nucleotides: 9. For the CDR3, the DNA is TGTGCCAGCAGCATTCCCAGGGGGAAGGCGAACACCGGGGAGCTGTTTTTT. Protein sequence: CASSIPRGKANTGELFF.

This chain joins TRBV21-1 and TRBJ1-5; TRBD1, the table's D call, was not compared with the DNA. TRBV21-1 is reported as a pseudogene. This CDR3 contains 17 residues. The CDR3 DNA is TGTGCCAGCAGCAAAGAGGACAGGGACTATAGCAATCAGCCCCAGCATTTT. This gives the protein CASSKEDRDYSNQPQHF.

This chain connects TRBV9 to TRBJ1-2; D uncertain. V lost 2 bases and J 4 bases, leaving 18 bases between the germline ends. The CDR3 totals 16 residues. The germline CDR1 and CDR2 sequences are SGDLS and YYNGEE. The CDR3 region is CASSVQLDGVGYGYTF. Written as DNA, the CDR3 is TGTGCCAGCAGCGTCCAACTTGACGGGGTAGGCTATGGCTACACCTTC.

This clone was counted a single time. The CDR3 reads CSVDDRGEQYF. CDR3 sequence (DNA): TGCAGCGTCGACGATCGCGGGGAGCAGTACTTC. The chain employs TRBV29-1 and TRBJ2-7, with D tentatively TRBD2 (5 bases). The germline gives CDR1 SQVTM, CDR2 ANQGSEA. CDR3 length equals 11 residues. Deletions cut 6 bases from V and 7 bases from J, with 13 bases between.

The chain uses TRBV2 and TRBJ2-2; the match to TRBD2 covers 10 bases. V trimming: 3 bases; J trimming: 5 bases; junction bases outside the gene matches: 9. Germline values: CDR1 SNHLY, CDR2 FYNNEI. CDR3 length equals 17 residues. DNA for the CDR3: TGTGCCAGCAGTGAGGCTAGCGGGGGCCCGAGAACCGGGGAGCTGTTTTTT. Translation gives CASSEASGGPRTGELFF.

J is TRBJ2-3 and V is TRBV5-5; 11 bases match TRBD2. The CDR3 has 19 amino acids. V was pared by 4 bases and J by 0 bases, with 13 bases of the junction left unmatched. CDR1 SGHKS and CDR2 YYEKEE come from the germline V gene (reference sequence). CDR3 in amino acids: CASSLSGGAFLRSTDTQYF. The CDR3 coding sequence is TGTGCCAGCAGCCTTAGCGGGGGGGCCTTCCTTCGAAGCACAGATACGCAGTATTTT.

The V gene is TRBV15, the J gene TRBJ1-1; TRBD1 aligns across 9 bases. Trimming at V came to 2 bases and at J to 5 bases, leaving 6 bases not matched to a gene. The CDR3 contains 15 residues. The V gene's germline CDR1 is LNHNV and CDR2 YYDKDF (reference sequence). For the CDR3, the DNA is TGTGCCACCAGCAGAACAGGGGGCGGGCGAACTGAAGCTTTCTTT. Translating gives CATSRTGGGRTEAFF.

This chain links TRBV5-1 with TRBJ2-3; 9 bases fit TRBD1. Per the germline V gene, CDR1 is SGHRS and CDR2 is YFSETQ. V lost 0 bases and J lost 3; bases outside the gene matches: 2. This CDR3 comprises 15 residues. CDR3 loop: CASSLEGQGTDTQYF. The CDR3 DNA follows: TGCGCCAGCAGCTTGGAAGGACAGGGGACAGATACGCAGTATTTT.

V is TRBV7-3 and J is TRBJ2-1, with D tentatively TRBD2 (6 bases). The CDR3 loop spans 18 amino acids. CDR1 and CDR2 (germline): SGHTA, FQGTGA. Deletions cut 0 bases from V and 2 bases from J, with 17 bases between. Here the CDR3 reads CASSLTPDPGDPYNEQFF. The CDR3 nucleotides read TGTGCCAGCAGCTTAACACCGGACCCGGGGGACCCCTACAATGAGCAGTTCTTC.

The chain links TRBV6-1 to TRBJ2-7, with 11 bases aligning to TRBD1. Germline V CDR1 and CDR2: MNHNS, SASEGT. The junction had 2 bases not matched to a gene; V was cut back by 4 bases and J by 3 bases. This CDR3 spans 14 amino acids. CDR3 sequence (DNA): TGTGCCAGCAGTGCAGGGACAGGGGGCTACGAGCAGTACTTC. Translated: CASSAGTGGYEQYF.

The chain joins TRBV10-3 to TRBJ2-6; 7 nucleotides line up with TRBD1. The germline V gene has CDR1 ENHRY and CDR2 SYGVKD. The CDR3 contains 16 residues. V shed 11 bases and J 3 bases; nucleotides not matched to a gene: 13. Here the CDR3 DNA reads TGTGCCGTCTTACCTCAGGGGGAGTTTGGGGCCAACGTCCTGACTTTC. Residues: CAVLPQGEFGANVLTF.

The J gene is TRBJ2-7, the V gene TRBV23-1, with D perhaps TRBD2 (5 bases). TRBV23-1 has ORF status, its function being uncertain. V lost 3 bases and J lost 2, with 11 bases in between. There are 14 residues in the CDR3. CDR3 sequence (DNA): TGCGCCAGCAGTCAGAAGAGGGCCCCCTACGAGCAGTACTTC. This gives the protein CASSQKRAPYEQYF.

The chain employs TRBV9 and TRBJ2-1; 11 bases align to TRBD2. The germline V gene has CDR1 SGDLS and CDR2 YYNGEE. V lost 4 bases and J lost 5; bases outside the gene matches: 8. CDR3 length: 16 residues. The CDR3 reads CASSTPGLAENNEQFF. The CDR3 DNA sequence: TGTGCCAGCAGCACACCGGGACTAGCGGAAAACAATGAGCAGTTCTTC.

Judged by abundance, this clone is medium-sized. This chain links TRBV6-4 with TRBJ2-3; TRBD1 matches 9 bases. CDR3 length: 14 residues. Trimming cost V 4 bases and J 1 base; bases outside gene matches: 0. Per germline, CDR1 MRHNA and CDR2 SNTAGT. DNA for the CDR3: TGTGCCAGCAGTGGGACAGGGGGCACAGATACGCAGTATTTT. Translating gives CASSGTGGTDTQYF.

The V call is TRBV28, the J call TRBJ1-2, with D hard to call. Trimming shortened V by 8 bases and J by 6 bases, and 10 bases separated the two germline ends. Germline V CDR1 and CDR2: MDHEN, SYDVKM. CDR3 size: 11 residues. DNA of the CDR3: TGTGCCAGCCGTCATCCTAATGGCTACACCTTC. This encodes CASRHPNGYTF.

A single count supports this clone. The V call is TRBV2, the J call TRBJ2-1; tentative D call: TRBD2 (6 bases). The germline V and J ends were trimmed by 4 bases and 5 bases, with 18 bases remaining between them. This CDR3 is 16 amino acids long. The germline CDR1 and CDR2 sequences are SNHLY and FYNNEI. The CDR3 loop is CASSVVSGSPNNEQFF. The CDR3 region has the DNA TGTGCCAGCAGTGTGGTTTCCGGGAGTCCGAACAATGAGCAGTTCTTC.

V is TRBV13 and J is TRBJ1-4; D not certain. The CDR3 runs 18 residues. Trimming took off 2 bases at V and 8 bases at J, with 24 bases between the two ends. Germline assignment: CDR1 PRHDT and CDR2 FYEKMQ (reference sequence). The CDR3 loop is CASSLRLDGEGPGEKLFF. CDR3 coding DNA: TGTGCCAGCAGCTTACGACTGGACGGCGAGGGCCCGGGAGAAAAACTGTTTTTT.

CDR3 coding DNA: TGTGCCTGGACCCCGGACAGAAATGAGCAGTTCTTC. This sequence encodes CAWTPDRNEQFF. The chain uses TRBV30 and TRBJ2-1; perhaps TRBD1 as D (6 bases). This CDR3 comprises 12 residues. V was pared by 4 bases and J by 7 bases, with 11 bases between. The germline V gene encodes CDR1 GTSNPN and CDR2 SVGIG (reference sequence). The variable domain in full, completed from reference TRBV30 and TRBJ2-1, reads SQTIHQWPATLVQPVGSPLSLECTVEGTSNPNLYWYRQAAGRGLQLLFYSVGIGQISSEVPQNLSASRPQDRQFILSSKKLLLSDSGFYLCAWTPDRNEQFFGPGTRLTVL.

This chain links TRBV30 with TRBJ1-1, with TRBD1 as a possible D gene (6 bases). V was pared by 1 base and J by 0 bases, with 15 bases between. The CDR3 has 16 amino acids. Germline CDR1 GTSNPN, CDR2 SVGIG (reference sequence). The CDR3 is CAWSDLTGTLNTEAFF. The CDR3 nucleotides are TGTGCCTGGAGTGACCTTACCGGGACACTGAACACTGAAGCTTTCTTT.

The V and J genes are TRBV7-8 and TRBJ2-7; 8 nucleotides agree with TRBD2. With V trimmed by 2 bases and J by 6 bases, 24 bases remained unmatched. The CDR3 runs to 20 residues. Germline lookup yields CDR1 SGHVS and CDR2 FQNEAQ. CDR3 bases: TGTGCCAGCAGCTTAAGGGCTCCGCGGGGGGCCCTCAGACTCCTTTCCGAGCAGTACTTC. Translating it yields CASSLRAPRGALRLLSEQYF. Together with reference TRBV7-8 and TRBJ2-7, the CDR3 gives the full variable domain: GAGVSQSPRYKVAKRGQDVALRCDPISGHVSLFWYQQALGQGPEFLTYFQNEAQLDKSGLPSDRFFAERPEGSVSTLKIQRTQQEDSAVYLCASSLRAPRGALRLLSEQYFGPGTRLTVT.

The chain carries TRBV10-3 and TRBJ1-4; TRBD1 matches 8 bases. The CDR3 contains 14 residues. The germline gives CDR1 ENHRY, CDR2 SYGVKD. The V segment lost 5 bases and the J segment 10 bases; nucleotides outside the gene matches: 9. This chain's CDR3 is CAISSPQGAGKLFF. CDR3 coding DNA: TGTGCCATCAGTTCACCTCAGGGGGCAGGAAAACTGTTTTTT.

The rearrangement links TRBV4-1 to TRBJ1-3; TRBD1 aligns across 8 bases. The trim removed 4 bases at V and 0 bases at J, leaving 5 bases unmatched. The germline gives CDR1 MGHRA, CDR2 YSYEKL. The CDR3 has 16 amino acids. The CDR3 reads CASSPQGVISGNTIYF. The DNA for the CDR3 is TGCGCCAGCAGCCCACAGGGGGTAATCTCTGGAAACACCATATATTTT.

The chain has TRBV4-2 and TRBJ2-1, with 9 bases fitting TRBD2. Germline V lookup: CDR1 LGHNA, CDR2 YNFKEQ. The CDR3 consists of 17 residues. Unmatched junction bases numbered 6, after V lost 1 base and J lost 2 bases. The CDR3: CASSQVSSGVAYNEQFF. In DNA, the CDR3 is TGTGCCAGCAGCCAAGTTTCTAGCGGGGTTGCCTACAATGAGCAGTTCTTC.